The 4 T cell receptor beta chains in this list originate from one sample, sequenced in a study of PD-1 blockade in classical Hodgkin lymphoma (dated by TCRdb to 2018 to 2021). Library creation used the immunoSEQ multiplex PCR assay. TCRdb holds this immuneACCESS table with in-frame rearrangements only. Some clones are missing; in checked studies, unresolved V genes explain under half, and the rest has no known cause. The sample contains about 97,000 clones, roughly 88% of them found a single time. The ten largest make up 12% of the sample. What the time point label conveys for this sample: cycle 1 day 1 (C1D1), immediately before nivolumab initiation. Every trial patient had relapsed following autologous stem cell transplantation, and prior brentuximab vedotin exposure was what differed among cohorts A, B and C. Source: peripheral blood mononuclear cells (PBMCs), taken at baseline. The receptor set was obtained from a human donor with classical Hodgkin lymphoma.

The V and J genes are TRBV19 and TRBJ2-1, with D perhaps matching TRBD2 (6 bases). V was shortened by 3 bases and J by 3 bases, with 12 bases between the two germline ends. The CDR3 is 15 amino acids. Germline CDR1 and CDR2: LNHDA and SQIVND (reference sequence). CDR3 protein: CASSIFSGFYNEQFF. The CDR3, as DNA: TGTGCCAGTAGTATCTTTAGCGGATTCTACAATGAGCAGTTCTTC.

The chain recombines TRBV9 with TRBJ2-7, with a possible D match to TRBD1 (6 bases). The V gene lost 3 bases and the J gene lost 2 bases, with 18 bases spanning the gap. Germline V gene lookup returns CDR1 SGDLS and CDR2 YYNGEE. CDR3 length: 16 amino acids. The CDR3 nucleotides are TGTGCCAGCAGCGGGAGTCCCGGGACAAAAACCTACGAGCAGTACTTC. Its translation is CASSGSPGTKTYEQYF.

This rearrangement joins TRBV5-4 to TRBJ2-5, with D perhaps matching TRBD1 (6 bases). CDR3 length equals 13 residues. V lost 4 bases, J lost 9 bases, and 16 bases lay in between. CDR1 and CDR2 from the germline V gene are SGHNT and YYREEE (reference sequence). This CDR3 is CASSPQGTPAQYF. CDR3 DNA sequence: TGTGCCAGCAGCCCACAAGGGACACCAGCCCAGTACTTC.

The gene calls are TRBV10-3 and TRBJ2-7, with TRBD1 as a possible D gene (5 bases). CDR3 size: 13 residues. V was cut by 2 bases and J by 3 bases, with 8 bases left in between. From germline, CDR1 is ENHRY and CDR2 SYGVKD. The CDR3 DNA sequence: TGTGCCATCAGTGAGACAGGAGACTACGAGCAGTACTTC. Amino acid sequence: CAISETGDYEQYF.